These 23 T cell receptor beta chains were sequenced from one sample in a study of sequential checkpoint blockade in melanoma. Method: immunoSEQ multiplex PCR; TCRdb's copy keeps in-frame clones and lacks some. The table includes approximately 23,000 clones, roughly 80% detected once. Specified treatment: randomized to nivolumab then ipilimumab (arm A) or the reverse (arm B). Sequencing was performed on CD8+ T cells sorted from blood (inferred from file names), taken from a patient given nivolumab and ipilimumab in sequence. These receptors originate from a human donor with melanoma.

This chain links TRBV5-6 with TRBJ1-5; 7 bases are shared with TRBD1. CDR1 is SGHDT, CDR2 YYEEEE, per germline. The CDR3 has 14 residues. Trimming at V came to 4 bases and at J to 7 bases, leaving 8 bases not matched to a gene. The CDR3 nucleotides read TGTGCCAGCAGCCCATCTCCAGGGGGGCAGCCCCAGCATTTT. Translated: CASSPSPGGQPQHF.

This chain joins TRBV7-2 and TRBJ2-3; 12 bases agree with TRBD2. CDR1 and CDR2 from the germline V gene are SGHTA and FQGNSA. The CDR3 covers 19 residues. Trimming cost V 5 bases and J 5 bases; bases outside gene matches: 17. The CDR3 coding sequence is TGTGCCAGCAGCCATGAAGTCTCTAGCGGGAGGGCCGGGGGAGATACGCAGTATTTT. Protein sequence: CASSHEVSSGRAGGDTQYF.

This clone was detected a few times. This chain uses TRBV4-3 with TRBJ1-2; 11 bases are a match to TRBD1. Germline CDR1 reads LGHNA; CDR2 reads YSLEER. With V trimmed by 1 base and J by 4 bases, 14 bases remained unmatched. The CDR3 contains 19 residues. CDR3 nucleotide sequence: TGCGCCAGCAGCCAAGTTCGTCGGACAGGGGGCGCAACGAGCTATGGCTACACCTTC. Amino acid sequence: CASSQVRRTGGATSYGYTF.

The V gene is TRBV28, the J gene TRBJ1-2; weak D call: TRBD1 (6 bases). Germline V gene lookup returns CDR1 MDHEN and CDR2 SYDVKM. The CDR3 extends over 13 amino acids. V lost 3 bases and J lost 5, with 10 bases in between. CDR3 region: CASSFVTGYGYTF. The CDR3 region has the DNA TGTGCCAGCAGTTTCGTGACAGGTTATGGCTACACCTTC.

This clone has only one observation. CDR3 in DNA: TGTGCCAGCAGCCAGCTGGACAGGTACACTGAAGCTTTCTTT. This gives the protein CASSQLDRYTEAFF. The gene calls are TRBV5-4 and TRBJ1-1; TRBD1 matches at 7 bases. Per the germline V gene, CDR1 is SGHNT and CDR2 is YYREEE (reference sequence). V trimming: 4 bases; J trimming: 3 bases; junction bases outside the gene matches: 6. The CDR3 consists of 14 residues.

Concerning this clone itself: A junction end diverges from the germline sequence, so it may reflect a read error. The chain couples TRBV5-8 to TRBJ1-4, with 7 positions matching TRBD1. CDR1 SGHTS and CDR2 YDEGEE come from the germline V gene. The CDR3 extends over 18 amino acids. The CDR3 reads CASSQEADRTATNEKLFF. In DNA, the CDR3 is TGCGCCAGCAGCCAAGAAGCGGACAGGACCGCAACTAATGAAAAACTGTTTTTT.

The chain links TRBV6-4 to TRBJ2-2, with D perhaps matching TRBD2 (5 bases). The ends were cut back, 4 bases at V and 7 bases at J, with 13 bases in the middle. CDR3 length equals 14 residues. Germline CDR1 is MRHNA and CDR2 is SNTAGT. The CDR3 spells CASSVTAEGGELFF. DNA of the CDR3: TGTGCCAGCAGTGTCACAGCGGAAGGCGGGGAGCTGTTTTTT.

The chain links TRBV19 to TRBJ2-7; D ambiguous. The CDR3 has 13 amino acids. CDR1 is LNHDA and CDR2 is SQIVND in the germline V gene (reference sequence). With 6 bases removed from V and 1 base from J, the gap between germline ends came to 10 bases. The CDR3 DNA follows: TGTGCCAGTAGCCACACAGAGTCCTACGAGCAGTACTTC. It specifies CASSHTESYEQYF. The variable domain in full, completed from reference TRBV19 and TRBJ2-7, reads DGGITQSPKYLFRKEGQNVTLSCEQNLNHDAMYWYRQDPGQGLRLIYYSQIVNDFQKGDIAEGYSVSREKKESFPLTVTSAQKNPTAFYLCASSHTESYEQYFGPGTRLTVT.

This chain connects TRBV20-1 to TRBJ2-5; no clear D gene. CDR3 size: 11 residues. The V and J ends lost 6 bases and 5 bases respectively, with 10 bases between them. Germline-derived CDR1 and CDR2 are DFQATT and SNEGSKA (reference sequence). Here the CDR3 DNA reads TGCAGTGCCAAGAGGTGGGAGACCCAGTACTTC. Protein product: CSAKRWETQYF.

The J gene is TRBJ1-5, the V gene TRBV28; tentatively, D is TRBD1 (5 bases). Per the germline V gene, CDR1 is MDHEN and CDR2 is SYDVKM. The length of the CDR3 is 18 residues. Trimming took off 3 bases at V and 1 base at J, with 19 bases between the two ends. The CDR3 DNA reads TGTGCCAGCAGTTTGGGAGGTGGGGTTGGGGGGAGCAATCAGCCCCAGCATTTT. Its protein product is CASSLGGGVGGSNQPQHF.

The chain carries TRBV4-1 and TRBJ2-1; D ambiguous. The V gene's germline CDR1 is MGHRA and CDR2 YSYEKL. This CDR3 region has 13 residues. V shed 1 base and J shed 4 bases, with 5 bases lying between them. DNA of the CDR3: TGCGCCAGCAGCCAAGTGCAGTACAATGAGCAGTTCTTC. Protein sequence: CASSQVQYNEQFF.

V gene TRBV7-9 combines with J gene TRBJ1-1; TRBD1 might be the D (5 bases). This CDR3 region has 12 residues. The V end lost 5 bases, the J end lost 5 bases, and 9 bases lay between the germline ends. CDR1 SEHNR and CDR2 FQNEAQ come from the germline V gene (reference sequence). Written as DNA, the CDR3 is TGTGCCAGCAGCAGGGGTAATACTGAAGCTTTCTTT. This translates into CASSRGNTEAFF.

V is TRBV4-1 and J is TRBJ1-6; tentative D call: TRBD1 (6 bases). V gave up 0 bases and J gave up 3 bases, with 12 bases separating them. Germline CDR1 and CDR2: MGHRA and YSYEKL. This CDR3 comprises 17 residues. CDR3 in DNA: TGCGCCAGCAGCCAAGATGGAGACAGGCGCTATAATTCACCCCTCCACTTT. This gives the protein CASSQDGDRRYNSPLHF.

The CDR3 DNA reads as TGTGCCAGCAGCTTAGATTTAGGGGCCTACAATGAGCAGTTCTTC. Protein sequence: CASSLDLGAYNEQFF. The chain has TRBV11-2 and TRBJ2-1, with D maybe TRBD1 (5 bases). Germline-derived CDR1 and CDR2 are SGHAT and FQNNGV. Trimming removed 0 bases from V and 2 bases from J, with 8 bases in between. The CDR3 loop spans 15 amino acids.

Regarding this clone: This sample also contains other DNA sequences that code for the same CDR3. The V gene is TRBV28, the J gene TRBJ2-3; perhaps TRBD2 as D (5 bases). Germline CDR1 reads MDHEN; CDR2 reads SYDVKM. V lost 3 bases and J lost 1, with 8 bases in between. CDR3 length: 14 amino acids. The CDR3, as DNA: TGTGCCAGCAGTTTCCTAGCAGGCACAGATACGCAGTATTTT. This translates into CASSFLAGTDTQYF.

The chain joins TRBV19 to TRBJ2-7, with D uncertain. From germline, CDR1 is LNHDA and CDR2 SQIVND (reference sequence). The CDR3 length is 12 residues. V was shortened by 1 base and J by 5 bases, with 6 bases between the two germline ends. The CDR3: CASSIGADEQYF. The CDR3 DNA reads TGTGCCAGTAGTATAGGCGCCGACGAGCAGTACTTC.

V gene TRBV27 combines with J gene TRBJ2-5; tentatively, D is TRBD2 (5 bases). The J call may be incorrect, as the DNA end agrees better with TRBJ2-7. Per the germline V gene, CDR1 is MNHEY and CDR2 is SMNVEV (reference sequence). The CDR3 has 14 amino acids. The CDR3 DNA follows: TGTGCCAGCAGTTTGTCGACGGGAAACTACGAGCAGTACTTC. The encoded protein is CASSLSTGNYEQYF.

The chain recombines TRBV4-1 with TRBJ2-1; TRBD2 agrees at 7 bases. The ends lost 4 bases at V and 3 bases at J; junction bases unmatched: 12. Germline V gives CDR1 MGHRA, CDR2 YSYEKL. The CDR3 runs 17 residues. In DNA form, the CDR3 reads TGCGCCAGCAGCCCCAGGTCCTATGGACTAGACTACAATGAGCAGTTCTTC. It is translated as CASSPRSYGLDYNEQFF.

CDR3 loop: CASSSDLLGLGSEQYF. The CDR3 DNA is TGTGCCAGCAGCTCGGACCTACTGGGACTAGGTAGCGAGCAGTACTTC. The chain joins TRBV7-8 to TRBJ2-5; the match to TRBD2 covers 8 bases. Matching the DNA end better, TRBJ2-7 makes the J call doubtful. The V gene's germline CDR1 is SGHVS and CDR2 FQNEAQ. The CDR3 runs to 16 residues.

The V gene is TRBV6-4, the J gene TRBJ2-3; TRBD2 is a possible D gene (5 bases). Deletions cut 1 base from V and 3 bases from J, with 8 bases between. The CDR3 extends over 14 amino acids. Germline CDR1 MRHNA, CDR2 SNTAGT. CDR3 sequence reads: CASSDYPGTDTQYF. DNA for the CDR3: TGTGCCAGCAGTGACTACCCGGGGACAGATACGCAGTATTTT.

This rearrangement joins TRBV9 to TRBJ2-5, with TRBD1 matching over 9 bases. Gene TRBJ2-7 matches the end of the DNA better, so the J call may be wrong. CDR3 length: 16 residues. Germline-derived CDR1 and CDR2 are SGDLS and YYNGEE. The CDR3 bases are TGTGCCAGCAGCGACGGAGAAACAGGGGGCGTCGACGAGCAGTACTTC. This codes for CASSDGETGGVDEQYF.

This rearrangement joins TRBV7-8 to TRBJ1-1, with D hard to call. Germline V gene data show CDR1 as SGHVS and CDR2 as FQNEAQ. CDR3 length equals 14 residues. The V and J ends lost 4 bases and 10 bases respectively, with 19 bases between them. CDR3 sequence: CASSWKATTRGAFF. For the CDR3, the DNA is TGTGCCAGCAGCTGGAAAGCGACCACCCGGGGAGCTTTCTTT. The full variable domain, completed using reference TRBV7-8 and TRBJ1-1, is GAGVSQSPRYKVAKRGQDVALRCDPISGHVSLFWYQQALGQGPEFLTYFQNEAQLDKSGLPSDRFFAERPEGSVSTLKIQRTQQEDSAVYLCASSWKATTRGAFFGQGTRLTVV.

DNA for the CDR3: TGCGCCAGCAGCCAAGAGACAGGCTTGGTGGGGGGCTACACCTTC. It translates to CASSQETGLVGGYTF. The chain is built from TRBV4-1 and TRBJ1-2; a weak D match, TRBD1 (6 bases). V lost 0 bases and J 8 bases, leaving 16 bases between the germline ends. The CDR3 runs 15 residues. Germline V gene lookup returns CDR1 MGHRA and CDR2 YSYEKL.